The 15 T cell receptor beta chains listed next were all sequenced from one sample in a study of blood T cell dynamics during melanoma immunotherapy (dated by TCRdb to about 2020). The time point label for this specimen denotes: pre-treatment baseline. Receptors were amplified or captured by the immunoSEQ multiplex PCR assay. Here the immuneACCESS table is served through TCRdb, limited to in-frame sequences with V and J called. Missing clones are a known gap in these copies; in checked studies unresolved V genes cover under half, and the rest lacks a known reason. The sample table contains about 20,000 clones; only one count was recorded for under 90% of them. The ten largest make up about 1% of the sample. The material sequenced was blood, taken from a patient treated with checkpoint blockade. Every receptor here comes from a human donor with melanoma.

The chain carries TRBV11-2 and TRBJ2-2, with a possible D match to TRBD2 (6 bases). Between the trimmed V and J ends, which lost 1 base and 5 bases, there was a span of 20 bases. The CDR3 runs 18 residues. Germline CDR1 and CDR2: SGHAT and FQNNGV. The CDR3, as DNA: TGTGCCAGCAGCTTAGTGACGGGGGTAGCGGAATGGACCGGGGAGCTGTTTTTT. It specifies CASSLVTGVAEWTGELFF.

This chain joins TRBV21-1 and TRBJ2-7. TRBV21-1 is recorded as a pseudogene. The CDR3 has 14 amino acids. CDR3 loop: CASAPGQGTYEQYF. The CDR3 coding sequence is TGTGCCAGCGCGCCGGGGCAGGGAACCTACGAGCAGTACTTC.

The chain employs TRBV5-6 and TRBJ1-4; TRBD1 aligns across 7 bases. The germline CDR1 and CDR2 sequences are SGHDT and YYEEEE. The CDR3 sequence is 16 residues long. Trimming took 3 bases from V and 0 from J; bases not matched to a gene: 5. CDR3 residues: CASSWRTGTTNEKLFF. CDR3 DNA sequence: TGTGCCAGCAGCTGGAGGACAGGCACAACTAATGAAAAACTGTTTTTT.

CDR3 sequence: CASGTAQYF. DNA of the CDR3: TGTGCCAGCGGCACGGCGCAGTATTTT. This rearrangement joins TRBV7-9 to TRBJ2-3; D unresolved. With 8 bases removed from V and 10 bases from J, the gap between germline ends came to 7 bases. Germline V gene lookup returns CDR1 SEHNR and CDR2 FQNEAQ (reference sequence). This CDR3 is 9 amino acids long.

V is TRBV10-3 and J is TRBJ1-1; no clear D. V was clipped by 3 bases and J by 0 bases, with 14 bases between them. Germline loops: CDR1 ENHRY, CDR2 SYGVKD. CDR3 length equals 16 residues. CDR3 sequence: CAISDPTLRMNTEAFF. CDR3 in DNA: TGTGCCATCAGTGATCCCACCTTGAGGATGAACACTGAAGCTTTCTTT.

The gene calls are TRBV7-2 and TRBJ2-2; 7 nucleotides agree with TRBD2. This CDR3 region has 17 residues. Germline V CDR1 and CDR2: SGHTA, FQGNSA. V lost 0 bases, J lost 1 base, and 5 bases stayed unmatched. The CDR3 region has the DNA TGTGCCAGCAGCTTAGCGGGCCTAGCGGTGAACACCGGGGAGCTGTTTTTT. It translates to CASSLAGLAVNTGELFF.

The chain couples TRBV7-8 to TRBJ1-4; no clear D. The germline gives CDR1 SGHVS, CDR2 FQNEAQ. Trimming took 3 bases from V and 7 from J, leaving 9 bases between them. This CDR3 region has 13 residues. The CDR3 is CASSLYRSEKLFF. DNA for the CDR3: TGTGCCAGCAGCTTGTATAGGAGTGAAAAACTGTTTTTT.

This rearrangement joins TRBV5-5 to TRBJ1-5; D unclear. The CDR3 is made up of 13 amino acids. The V end was cut by 4 bases, the J end by 1 base, with 6 bases between. The germline CDR1 and CDR2 sequences are SGHKS and YYEKEE (reference sequence). The CDR3 DNA sequence: TGTGCCAGCAGCCCGGACAGCAATCAGCCCCAGCATTTT. Its protein product is CASSPDSNQPQHF. Supplemented by reference TRBV5-5 and TRBJ1-5, the full variable domain reads DAGVTQSPTHLIKTRGQQVTLRCSPISGHKSVSWYQQVLGQGPQFIFQYYEKEERGRGNFPDRFSARQFPNYSSELNVNALLLGDSALYLCASSPDSNQPQHFGDGTRLSIL.

This chain links TRBV19 with TRBJ2-1; D call uncertain. Germline CDR1 reads LNHDA; CDR2 reads SQIVND (reference sequence). The CDR3 contains 14 residues. V shed 9 bases and J shed 6 bases, with 18 bases lying between them. The CDR3 nucleotides are TGTGCCAGCCTCGACGTACCACACAGCAATGAGCAGTTCTTC. Translated, it gives CASLDVPHSNEQFF.

The chain couples TRBV9 to TRBJ1-4; TRBD1 might be the D (6 bases). The CDR3 sequence is 15 residues long. Germline V gene data show CDR1 as SGDLS and CDR2 as YYNGEE. V was pared by 4 bases and J by 4 bases, with 14 bases between. CDR3 sequence: CASSPEGGGNEKLFF. The DNA for the CDR3 is TGTGCCAGCAGCCCCGAGGGGGGGGGTAATGAAAAACTGTTTTTT.

The gene calls are TRBV7-3 and TRBJ2-7, with 8 bases that match TRBD1. Germline V gene data show CDR1 as SGHTA and CDR2 as FQGTGA. Losses at the gene ends were 4 bases for V and 6 bases for J; bases not matched to a gene: 8. The CDR3 has 14 amino acids. CDR3 nucleotides: TGTGCCAGCAGCTACACCCCGGGACAGGTCGAGCAGTACTTC. Protein sequence: CASSYTPGQVEQYF.

This clone has only one observation. This sequence joins TRBV29-1 and TRBJ2-5; 11 bases are shared with TRBD2. Per the germline V gene, CDR1 is SQVTM and CDR2 is ANQGSEA. The CDR3 loop spans 15 amino acids. Germline trimming cut 5 bases from V and 4 bases from J; bases unmatched to any gene: 9. The CDR3 DNA sequence: TGCAGCGTTCTTATAGCGGGGGGGAAAGGAGAGACCCAGTACTTC. Its protein product is CSVLIAGGKGETQYF.

The chain couples TRBV11-3 to TRBJ2-5; TRBD1 matches 10 bases. This CDR3 spans 15 amino acids. The V gene's germline CDR1 is SGHNT and CDR2 YENEEA. V lost 4 bases to trimming and J lost 5 bases; unmatched junction nucleotides: 7. CDR3 amino acids: CASSSMTGGGETQYF. The CDR3 nucleotides read TGTGCCAGCAGCTCCATGACAGGGGGCGGTGAGACCCAGTACTTC.

This chain uses TRBV11-2 with TRBJ2-2; perhaps TRBD2 as D (6 bases). Between the trimmed V and J ends, which lost 1 base and 3 bases, there was a span of 9 bases. This CDR3 comprises 15 residues. The V gene's germline CDR1 is SGHAT and CDR2 FQNNGV. CDR3 amino acids: CASSLVWGDTGELFF. The CDR3 nucleotides read TGTGCCAGCAGCTTAGTATGGGGGGACACCGGGGAGCTGTTTTTT.

The chain carries TRBV7-6 and TRBJ2-1; 9 positions agree with TRBD2. CDR3 length: 16 amino acids. Germline values: CDR1 SGHVS, CDR2 FNYEAQ. V was pared by 6 bases and J by 7 bases, with 13 bases of the junction left unmatched. The CDR3 bases are TGTGCCAGCAGTCCTTCCGCAGCGGGAGGTCTAAATGAGCAGTTCTTC. Translation: CASSPSAAGGLNEQFF. The full variable domain, rest sourced from reference TRBV7-6 and TRBJ2-1, is GAGVSQSPRYKVTKRGQDVALRCDPISGHVSLYWYRQALGQGPEFLTYFNYEAQQDKSGLPNDRFSAERPEGSISTLTIQRTEQRDSAMYRCASSPSAAGGLNEQFFGPGTRLTVL.